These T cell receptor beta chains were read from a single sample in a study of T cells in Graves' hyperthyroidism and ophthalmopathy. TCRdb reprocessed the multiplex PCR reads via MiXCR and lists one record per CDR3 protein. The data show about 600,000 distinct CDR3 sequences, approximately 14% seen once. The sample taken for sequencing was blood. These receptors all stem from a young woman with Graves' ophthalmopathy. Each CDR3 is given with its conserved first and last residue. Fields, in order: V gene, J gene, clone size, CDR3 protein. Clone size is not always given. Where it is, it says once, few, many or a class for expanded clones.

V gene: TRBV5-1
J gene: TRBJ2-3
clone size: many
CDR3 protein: CASSLHRSGLEHGSTDTQYF

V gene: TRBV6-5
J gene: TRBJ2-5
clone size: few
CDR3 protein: CASSYSGTSRETQYF

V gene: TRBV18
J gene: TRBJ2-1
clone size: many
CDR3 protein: CASSPLSGRNNEQFF

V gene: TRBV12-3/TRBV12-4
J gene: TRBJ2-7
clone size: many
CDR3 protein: CASSLNLVGEQYF

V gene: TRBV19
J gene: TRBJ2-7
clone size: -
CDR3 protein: CATGTVSYEQYF

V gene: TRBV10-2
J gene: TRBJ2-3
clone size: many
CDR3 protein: CASSAWTSGSSDTQYF

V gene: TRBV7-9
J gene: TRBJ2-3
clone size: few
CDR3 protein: CASSLRIGTDTQYF

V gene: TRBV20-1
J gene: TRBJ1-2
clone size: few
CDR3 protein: CSASGGVGYGYTF

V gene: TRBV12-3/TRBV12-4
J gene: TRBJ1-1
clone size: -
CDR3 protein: CASSYGHSNTEAFF

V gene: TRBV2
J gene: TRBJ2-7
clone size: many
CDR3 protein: CASTSDRRSGEQYF

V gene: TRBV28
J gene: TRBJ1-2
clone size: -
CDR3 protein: CASRLRSGFHGYTF

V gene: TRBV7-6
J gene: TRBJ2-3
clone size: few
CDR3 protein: CASSLEWGTDTQYF

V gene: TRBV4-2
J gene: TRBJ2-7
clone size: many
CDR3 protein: CASSQVHGQLSSYEQYF

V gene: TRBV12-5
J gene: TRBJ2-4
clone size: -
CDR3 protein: CASGGGRPNIQCF

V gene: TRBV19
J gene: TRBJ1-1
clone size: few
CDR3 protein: CASSHRGNTEAFF

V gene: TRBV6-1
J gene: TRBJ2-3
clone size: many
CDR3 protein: CASSWTGKDTQYF

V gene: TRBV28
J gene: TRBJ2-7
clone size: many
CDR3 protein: CASSLFEGLGNYEQYF

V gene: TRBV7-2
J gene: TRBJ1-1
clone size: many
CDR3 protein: CASRSEQGGAFF

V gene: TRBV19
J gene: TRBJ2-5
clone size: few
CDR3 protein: CASSIDLEVRETQYF

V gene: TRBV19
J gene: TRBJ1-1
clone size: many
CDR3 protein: CASIPDRGTEAFF

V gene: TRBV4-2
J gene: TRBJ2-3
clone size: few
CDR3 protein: CASSQVSLADTDTQYF

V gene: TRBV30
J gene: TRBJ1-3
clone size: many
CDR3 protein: CAWSVINTIYF

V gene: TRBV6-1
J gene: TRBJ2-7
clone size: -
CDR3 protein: CASSDRTVYEQYF

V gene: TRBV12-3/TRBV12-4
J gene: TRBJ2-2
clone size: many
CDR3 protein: CASSPHGDRGGTGELFF

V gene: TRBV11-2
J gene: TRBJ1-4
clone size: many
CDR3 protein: CASSLEGEKLFF

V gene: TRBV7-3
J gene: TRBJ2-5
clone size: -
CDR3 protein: CASSLSGVAGGETQYF

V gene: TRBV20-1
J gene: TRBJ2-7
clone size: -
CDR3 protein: CSAVGQGLTYEQYF

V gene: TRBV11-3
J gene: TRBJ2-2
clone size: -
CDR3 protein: CASSLEGQGNTGELFF

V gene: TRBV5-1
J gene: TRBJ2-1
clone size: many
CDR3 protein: CASSPFGANEQFF

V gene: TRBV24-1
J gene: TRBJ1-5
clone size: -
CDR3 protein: CATSETRDRGDQPQHF

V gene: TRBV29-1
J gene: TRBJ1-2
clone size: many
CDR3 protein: CSVGGGLYGYTF

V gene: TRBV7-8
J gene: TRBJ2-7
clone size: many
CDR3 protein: CASSPRFGEQYF

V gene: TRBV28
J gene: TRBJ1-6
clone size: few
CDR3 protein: CASSPRQALLYNSPLHF

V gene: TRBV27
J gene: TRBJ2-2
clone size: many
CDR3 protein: CASSLFATGANGGRANTGELFF

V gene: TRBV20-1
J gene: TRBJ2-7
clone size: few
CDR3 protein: CSARDLEGAADEQYF

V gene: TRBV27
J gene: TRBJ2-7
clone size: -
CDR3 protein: CASSLGQGPEQYF

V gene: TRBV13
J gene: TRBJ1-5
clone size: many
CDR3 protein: CASSLQEQPQHF

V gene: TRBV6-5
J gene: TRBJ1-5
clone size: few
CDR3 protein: CASSYGRSAGQPQHF

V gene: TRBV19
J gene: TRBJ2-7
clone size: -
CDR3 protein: CASTTTGKGGEQYF

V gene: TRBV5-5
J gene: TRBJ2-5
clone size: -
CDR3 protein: CASSYRQGSYQETQYF

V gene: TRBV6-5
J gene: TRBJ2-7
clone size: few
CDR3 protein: CASSYSAISYEQYF

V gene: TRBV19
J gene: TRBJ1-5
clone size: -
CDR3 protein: CASSISRGNQPQHF

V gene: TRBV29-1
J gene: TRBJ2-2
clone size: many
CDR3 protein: CSAGYGGLPNTGELFF

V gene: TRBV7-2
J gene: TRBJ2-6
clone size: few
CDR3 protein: CASSFIRGAFRSGANVLTF

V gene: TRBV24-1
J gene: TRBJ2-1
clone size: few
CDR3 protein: CATSDGKGGNRDNEQFF

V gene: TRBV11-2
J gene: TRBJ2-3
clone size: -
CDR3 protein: CASSLWRETDTQYF

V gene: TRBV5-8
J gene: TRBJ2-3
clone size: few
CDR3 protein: CASSGTSGSFPDTQYF

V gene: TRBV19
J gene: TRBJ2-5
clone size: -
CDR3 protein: CASSPRDYGASQYF

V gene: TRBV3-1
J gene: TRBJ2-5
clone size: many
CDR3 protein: CASSHLAGERKTQYF

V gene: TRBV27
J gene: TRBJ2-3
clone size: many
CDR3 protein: CASSFGREDYTDTQYF

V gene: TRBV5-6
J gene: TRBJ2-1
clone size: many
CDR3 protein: CASSLAPGNEQFF

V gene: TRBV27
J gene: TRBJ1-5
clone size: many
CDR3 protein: CASSFGGNQPQHF

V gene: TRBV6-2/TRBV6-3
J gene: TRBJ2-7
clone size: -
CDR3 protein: CASSYGRGGVEQYF

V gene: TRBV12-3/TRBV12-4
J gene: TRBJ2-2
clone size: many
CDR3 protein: CASSPHSGRSFGELFF

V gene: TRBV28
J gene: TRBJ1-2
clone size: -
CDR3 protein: CASNPGSYGYTF

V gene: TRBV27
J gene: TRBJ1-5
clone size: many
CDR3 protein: CASSPWEGQPQHF